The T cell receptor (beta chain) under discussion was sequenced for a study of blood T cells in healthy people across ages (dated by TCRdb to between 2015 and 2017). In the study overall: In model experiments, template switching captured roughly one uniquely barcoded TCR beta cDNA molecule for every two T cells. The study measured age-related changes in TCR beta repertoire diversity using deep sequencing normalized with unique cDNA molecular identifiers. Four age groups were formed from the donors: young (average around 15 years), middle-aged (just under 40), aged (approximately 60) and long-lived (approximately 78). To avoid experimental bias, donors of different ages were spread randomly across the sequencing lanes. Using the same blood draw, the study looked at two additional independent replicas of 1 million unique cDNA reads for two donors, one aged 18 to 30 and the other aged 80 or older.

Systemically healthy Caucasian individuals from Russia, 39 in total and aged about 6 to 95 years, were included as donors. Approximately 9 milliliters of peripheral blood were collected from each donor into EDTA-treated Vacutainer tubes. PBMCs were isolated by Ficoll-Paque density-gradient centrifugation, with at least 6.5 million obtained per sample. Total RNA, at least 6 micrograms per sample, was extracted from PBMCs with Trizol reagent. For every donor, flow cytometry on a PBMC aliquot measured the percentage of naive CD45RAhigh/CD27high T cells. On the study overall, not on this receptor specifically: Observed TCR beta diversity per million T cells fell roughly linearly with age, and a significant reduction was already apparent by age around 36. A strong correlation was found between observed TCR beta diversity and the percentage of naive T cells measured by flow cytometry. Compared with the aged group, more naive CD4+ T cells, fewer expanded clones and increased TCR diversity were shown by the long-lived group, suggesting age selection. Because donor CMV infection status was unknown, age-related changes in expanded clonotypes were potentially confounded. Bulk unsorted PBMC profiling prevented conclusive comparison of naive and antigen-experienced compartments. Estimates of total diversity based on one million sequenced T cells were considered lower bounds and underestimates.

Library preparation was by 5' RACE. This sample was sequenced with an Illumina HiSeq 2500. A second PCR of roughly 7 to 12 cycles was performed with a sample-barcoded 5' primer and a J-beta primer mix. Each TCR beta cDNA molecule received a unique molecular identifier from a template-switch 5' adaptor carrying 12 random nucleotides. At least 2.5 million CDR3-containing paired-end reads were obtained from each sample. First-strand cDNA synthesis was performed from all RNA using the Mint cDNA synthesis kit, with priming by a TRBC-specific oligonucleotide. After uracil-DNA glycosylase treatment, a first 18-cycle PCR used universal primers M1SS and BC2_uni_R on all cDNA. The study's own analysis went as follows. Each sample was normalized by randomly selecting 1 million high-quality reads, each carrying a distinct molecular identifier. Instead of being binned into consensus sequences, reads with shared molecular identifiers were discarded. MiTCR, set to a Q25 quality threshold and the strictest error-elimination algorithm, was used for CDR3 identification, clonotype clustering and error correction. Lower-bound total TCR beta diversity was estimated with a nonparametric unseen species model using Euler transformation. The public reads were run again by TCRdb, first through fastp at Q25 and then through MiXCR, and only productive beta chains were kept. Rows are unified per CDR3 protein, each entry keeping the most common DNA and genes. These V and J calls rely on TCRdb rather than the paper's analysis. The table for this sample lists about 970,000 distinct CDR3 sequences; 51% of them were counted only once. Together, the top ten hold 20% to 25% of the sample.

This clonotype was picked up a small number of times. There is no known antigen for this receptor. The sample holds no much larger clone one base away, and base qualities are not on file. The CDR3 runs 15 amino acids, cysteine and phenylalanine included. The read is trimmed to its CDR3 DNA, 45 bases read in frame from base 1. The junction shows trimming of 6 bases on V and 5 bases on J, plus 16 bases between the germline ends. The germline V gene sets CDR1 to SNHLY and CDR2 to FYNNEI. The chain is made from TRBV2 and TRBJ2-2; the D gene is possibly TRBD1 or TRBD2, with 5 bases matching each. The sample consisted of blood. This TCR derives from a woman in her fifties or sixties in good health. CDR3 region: CASRGRGARTGELFF. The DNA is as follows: TGTGCCAGCAGAGGACGGGGCGCGAGGACCGGGGAGCTGTTTTTT.